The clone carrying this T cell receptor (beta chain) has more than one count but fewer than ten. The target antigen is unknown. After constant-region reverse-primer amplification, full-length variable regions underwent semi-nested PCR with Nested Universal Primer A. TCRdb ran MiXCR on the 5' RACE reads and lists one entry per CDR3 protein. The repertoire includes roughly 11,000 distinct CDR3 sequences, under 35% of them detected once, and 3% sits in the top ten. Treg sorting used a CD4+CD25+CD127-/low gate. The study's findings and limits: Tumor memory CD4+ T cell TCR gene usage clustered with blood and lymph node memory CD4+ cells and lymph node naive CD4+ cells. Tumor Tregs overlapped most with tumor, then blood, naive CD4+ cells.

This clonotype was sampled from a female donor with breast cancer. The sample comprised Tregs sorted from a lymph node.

The CDR3 loop reads CASSPRPVEQYF. CDR3 sequence (DNA): TGTGCCAGCAGCCCTCGGCCGGTTGAGCAGTACTTC. The V and J genes are TRBV2 and TRBJ2-7; D unclear. V dropped 6 bases and J dropped 7 bases, with 13 bases sitting between them. Germline V gene lookup returns CDR1 SNHLY and CDR2 FYNNEI. This CDR3 comprises 12 residues.